The sequence of this TCR beta chain was determined in a study of technical replicates of blood from several donors. Per germline, CDR1 SQVTM and CDR2 ANQGSEA. The CDR3 runs 11 residues. Trimming took 5 bases from V and 4 from J, leaving 7 bases between them. TCRdb keeps only in-frame clones here, not all; method: immunoSEQ multiplex PCR. The sample holds about 53,000 clones, about 86% seen once. Material: PBMCs. The source of this sequence is a human donor in good health. Some clones in this sample may be carry-over from other donors' samples. The genes are TRBV29-1 and TRBJ2-3; the D is unclear. The DNA of the CDR3 is TGCAGCGTTAAGCCGGCAGATACGCAGTATTTT. This codes for CSVKPADTQYF.